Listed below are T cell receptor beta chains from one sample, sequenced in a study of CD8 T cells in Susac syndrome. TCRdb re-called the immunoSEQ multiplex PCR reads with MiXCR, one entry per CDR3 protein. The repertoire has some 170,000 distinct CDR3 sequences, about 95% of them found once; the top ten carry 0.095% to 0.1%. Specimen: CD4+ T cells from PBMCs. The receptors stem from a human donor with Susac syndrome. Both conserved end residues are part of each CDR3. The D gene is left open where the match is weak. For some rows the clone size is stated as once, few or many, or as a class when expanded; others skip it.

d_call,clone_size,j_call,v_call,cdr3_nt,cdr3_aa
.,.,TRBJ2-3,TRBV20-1,TGCAGTGCTAGAACGGGGCGCACAGATACGCAGTATTTT,CSARTGRTDTQYF
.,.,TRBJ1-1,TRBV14,TGTGCCAGCAGCCAATCCCAACAGGGTCCGGTGAACACTGAAGCTTTCTTT,CASSQSQQGPVNTEAFF
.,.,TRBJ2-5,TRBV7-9,TGTGCCAGCAGCTCGGTGCTGTGGGAGACCCAGTACTTC,CASSSVLWETQYF
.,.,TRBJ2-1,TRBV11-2,TGTGCCAGCAGCAAGACAGGGAGGCTCTACAATGAGCAGTTCTTC,CASSKTGRLYNEQFF
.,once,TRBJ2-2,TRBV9,TGTGCCAGCAGCGTAGGCCCAGCGGGGAACACCGGGGAGCTGTTTTTT,CASSVGPAGNTGELFF
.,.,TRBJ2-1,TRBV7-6,TGTGCCAGCAGCTCTACCCCGGCCCTTCGGGAGCAGTTCTTC,CASSSTPALREQFF
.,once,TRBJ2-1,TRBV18,TGTGCCAGCTCACCGGGGACTGCCAGTAATGAGCAGTTCTTC,CASSPGTASNEQFF
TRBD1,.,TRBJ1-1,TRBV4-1,TGCGCCAGCAGCCCAAGCCCGACAGGGATTACGACTGAAGCTTTCTTT,CASSPSPTGITTEAFF
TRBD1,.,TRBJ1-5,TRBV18,TGTGCCAGCTCACCAGGACAGGAGGCCCAGCCCCAGCATTTT,CASSPGQEAQPQHF
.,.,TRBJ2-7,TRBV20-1,TGCAGTGCTAGAGGGGGACTGTCCTACGAGCAGTACTTC,CSARGGLSYEQYF
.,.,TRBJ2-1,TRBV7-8,TGTGCCAGCAGCCATAGGGTCGCCAGGGAGCAGTTCTTC,CASSHRVAREQFF
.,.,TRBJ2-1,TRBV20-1,TGCAGTGCGAAGGCGAGGGCTAGTCAGTTCTTC,CSAKARASQFF
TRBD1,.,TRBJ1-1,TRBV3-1,TGTGCCAGCAGCCCCGGGACAGCCCAGAACACTGAAGCTTTCTTT,CASSPGTAQNTEAFF
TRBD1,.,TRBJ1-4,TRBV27,TGTGCCAGCAGCGGACAGGGTTTGGAGAAAAAACTGTTTTTT,CASSGQGLEKKLFF
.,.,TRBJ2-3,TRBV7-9,TGTGCCAGCAGCTTTCAGGAGATGCGCACAGATACGCAGTATTTT,CASSFQEMRTDTQYF
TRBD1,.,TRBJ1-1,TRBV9,TGTGCCAGCAGCGTAGACCACAGGGGGGCTGAAACTGAAGCTTTCTTT,CASSVDHRGAETEAFF
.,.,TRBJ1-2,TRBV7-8,TGTGCCAGCAGCTTTATGGGAATAGTTGGCTACACCTTC,CASSFMGIVGYTF
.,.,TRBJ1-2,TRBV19,TGTGCCAGTACCCGCCCCGGGGCCTATGGCTACACCTTC,CASTRPGAYGYTF
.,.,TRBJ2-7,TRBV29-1,TGCAGCGTGGCCCAGTACGGCGACACCTACGAGCAGTACTTC,CSVAQYGDTYEQYF
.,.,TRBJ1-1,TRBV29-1,TGCAGCGTGAACGAGCTGACCGGGACTGAAGCTTTCTTT,CSVNELTGTEAFF
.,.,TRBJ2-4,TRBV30,TGTGCCTGGAGTGTCGGAGGTGGGGATTGGAACATTCAGTACTTC,CAWSVGGGDWNIQYF
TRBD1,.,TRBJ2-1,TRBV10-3,TGTGCCATCAGTGAGGCCGGGACAGGGATCTACAATGAGCAGTTCTTC,CAISEAGTGIYNEQFF
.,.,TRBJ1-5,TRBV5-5,TGTGCCAGCAGCCCCGAAGTACGTCAGCCCCAGCATTTT,CASSPEVRQPQHF
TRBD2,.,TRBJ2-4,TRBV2,TGTGCCAGCAGCGGACGGAGCGGGGCTTTAGCCAAAAACATTCAGTACTTC,CASSGRSGALAKNIQYF
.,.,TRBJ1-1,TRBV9,TGTGCCAGCAGCGTAGTAGGGGCAGTGAACACTGAAGCTTTCTTT,CASSVVGAVNTEAFF
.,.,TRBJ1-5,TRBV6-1,TGTGCCAGCAGATTCCTAGGTGGGGAGGGATCCAATCAGCCCCAGCATTTT,CASRFLGGEGSNQPQHF
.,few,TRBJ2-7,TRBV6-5,TGTGCCAGCAGTTACTCCCGGAGCTCCTACGAGCAGTACTTC,CASSYSRSSYEQYF
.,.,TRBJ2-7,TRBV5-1,TGCGCCAGCAGCTTGGCGGGCCTGAGCTCCTACGAGCAGTACTTC,CASSLAGLSSYEQYF
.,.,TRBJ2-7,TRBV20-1,TGCAGTGCTAGAGTCGGGGCCCCTCCCTACGAGCAGTACTTC,CSARVGAPPYEQYF
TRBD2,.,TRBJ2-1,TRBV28,TGTGCCAGCAGTCCCCTGGGACTAGCGGGACCTAATGAGCAGTTCTTC,CASSPLGLAGPNEQFF
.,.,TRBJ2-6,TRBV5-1,TGCGCCAGCAGCTTAGGGGGTCCCCTTTCCTCTGGGGCCAACGTCCTGACTTTC,CASSLGGPLSSGANVLTF
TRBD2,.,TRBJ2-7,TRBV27,TGTGCCAGCAGTTTTCCCGGGAGGCCCTCCGAGCAGTACTTC,CASSFPGRPSEQYF
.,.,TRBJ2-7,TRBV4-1,TGCGCCAGCAGCCAAGTCCAGGGCTACGAGCAGTACTTC,CASSQVQGYEQYF
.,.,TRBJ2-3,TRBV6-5,TGTGCCAGCAGCCCCACGGACTCGGGAGATACGCAGTATTTT,CASSPTDSGDTQYF
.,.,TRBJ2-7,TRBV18,TGTGCCAGCTCATTGAGTAGCGGCAATTCCCGCGAGCAGTACTTC,CASSLSSGNSREQYF
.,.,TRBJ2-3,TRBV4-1,TGCGCCAGCAGCCCCAGAGTGGGGGGCACAGATACGCAGTATTTT,CASSPRVGGTDTQYF
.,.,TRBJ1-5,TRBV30,TGTGCCTGGAGTGGCACAGGGAATCAGCCCCAGCATTTT,CAWSGTGNQPQHF
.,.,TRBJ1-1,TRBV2,TGTGCCAGCAGTGGTTCGGGGGCCACTGAAGCTTTCTTT,CASSGSGATEAFF
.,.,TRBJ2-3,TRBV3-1,TGTGCCAGCAGCCAAGCTCGAAGGGCGTCTAGCACAGATACGCAGTATTTT,CASSQARRASSTDTQYF
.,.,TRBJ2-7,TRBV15,TGTGCCACCAGCAGCCTAATATTGGACCAGAGGCGCGCCGAGCAGTACTTC,CATSSLILDQRRAEQYF
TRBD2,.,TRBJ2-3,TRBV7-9,TGTGCCAGCAGCGTCAGGGGAGCGGGAGCCCTCGAGAATACGCAGTATTTT,CASSVRGAGALENTQYF
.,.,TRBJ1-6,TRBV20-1,TGCAGTGCTAGATCCGGGGGCCTTAATTCACCCCTCCACTTT,CSARSGGLNSPLHF